A single sample is the source of the 3 T cell receptor beta chains below, sequenced in a study of blood T cell repertoires in COVID-19. Some clones are missing from TCRdb's copy, which holds only in-frame ones; the method was immunoSEQ multiplex PCR. This table has 150,000 to 200,000 clones, approximately 90% appearing once. The sequencing sample was made of peripheral blood. Receptors originate from a man aged 18-30 years who had recovered from COVID-19.

The chain combines TRBV19 with TRBJ2-2; the D is unclear. This CDR3 is 13 amino acids long. V gave up 0 bases and J gave up 7 bases, with 6 bases separating them. The germline gives CDR1 LNHDA, CDR2 SQIVND (reference sequence). The DNA for the CDR3 is TGTGCCAGTAGTATAGAGGGCCTCGGGGAGCTGTTTTTT. Amino acid sequence: CASSIEGLGELFF. Looking up the rest from reference TRBV19 and TRBJ2-2 gives the full variable domain: DGGITQSPKYLFRKEGQNVTLSCEQNLNHDAMYWYRQDPGQGLRLIYYSQIVNDFQKGDIAEGYSVSREKKESFPLTVTSAQKNPTAFYLCASSIEGLGELFFGEGSRLTVL.

This sequence joins TRBV24-1 and TRBJ1-5; the D is unclear. With 10 bases removed from V and 0 bases from J, the gap between germline ends came to 6 bases. This CDR3 spans 12 amino acids. CDR1 is KGHDR and CDR2 is SFDVKD in the germline V gene. The CDR3 here is CATKHSNQPQHF. The CDR3 nucleotides read TGTGCCACTAAGCATAGCAATCAGCCCCAGCATTTT.

The chain joins TRBV3-1 (or the pseudogene TRBV3-2) to TRBJ2-2; 7 bases fit TRBD2. The ends lost 10 bases at V and 0 bases at J; junction bases unmatched: 8. The germline V gene encodes CDR1 LGHDT and CDR2 YNNKEL (reference sequence). The CDR3 is 15 amino acids. The CDR3 sequence is CATFPSGTNTGELFF. CDR3 sequence (DNA): TGTGCCACCTTCCCTAGCGGTACGAACACCGGGGAGCTGTTTTTT.